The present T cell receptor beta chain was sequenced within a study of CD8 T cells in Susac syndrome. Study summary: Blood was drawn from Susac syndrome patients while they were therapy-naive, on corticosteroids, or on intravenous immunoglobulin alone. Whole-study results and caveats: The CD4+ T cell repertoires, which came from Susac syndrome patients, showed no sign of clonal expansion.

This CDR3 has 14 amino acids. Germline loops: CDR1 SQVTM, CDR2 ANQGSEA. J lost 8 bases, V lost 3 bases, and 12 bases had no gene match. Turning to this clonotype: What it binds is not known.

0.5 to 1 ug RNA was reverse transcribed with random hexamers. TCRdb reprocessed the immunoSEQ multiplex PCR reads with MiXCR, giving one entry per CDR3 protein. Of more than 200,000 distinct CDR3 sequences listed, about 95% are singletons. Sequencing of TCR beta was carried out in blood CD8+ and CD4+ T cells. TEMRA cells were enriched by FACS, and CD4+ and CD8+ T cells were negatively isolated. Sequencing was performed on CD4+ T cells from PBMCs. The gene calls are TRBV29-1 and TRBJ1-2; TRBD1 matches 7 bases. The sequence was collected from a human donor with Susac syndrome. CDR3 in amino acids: CSVDAPGGARGYTF. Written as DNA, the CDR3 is TGCAGCGTTGACGCCCCAGGGGGGGCGAGGGGCTACACCTTC.